A single sample is the source of the 2 T cell receptor beta chains below, sequenced in a study of CD8 T cells in Susac syndrome. RNA totalling roughly 0.5 to 1 ug underwent reverse transcription with random hexamers. One entry per CDR3 protein, called by TCRdb with MiXCR from the immunoSEQ multiplex PCR reads. The sample has some 240,000 distinct CDR3 sequences, 96% seen once. Specimen: CD4+ T cells from PBMCs. The receptors were sampled from a human donor with Susac syndrome.

The genes are TRBV19 and TRBJ1-3; 7 nucleotides line up with TRBD1. The CDR3 length is 14 residues. With 3 bases clipped from V and 8 bases from J, the junction kept 7 bases outside the gene matches. Germline V CDR1 and CDR2: LNHDA, SQIVND (reference sequence). CDR3 sequence (DNA): TGTGCCAGTAGTATCAAGGGGGCGCAGGACACCATATATTTT. Amino acids: CASSIKGAQDTIYF.

The chain recombines TRBV20-1 with TRBJ1-2; D not certain. CDR3 size: 12 residues. Per germline, CDR1 DFQATT and CDR2 SNEGSKA (reference sequence). With 6 bases removed from V and 4 bases from J, the gap between germline ends came to 12 bases. CDR3 bases: TGCAGTGCCAACCACTGGGGCTATGGCTACACCTTC. Its protein is CSANHWGYGYTF.